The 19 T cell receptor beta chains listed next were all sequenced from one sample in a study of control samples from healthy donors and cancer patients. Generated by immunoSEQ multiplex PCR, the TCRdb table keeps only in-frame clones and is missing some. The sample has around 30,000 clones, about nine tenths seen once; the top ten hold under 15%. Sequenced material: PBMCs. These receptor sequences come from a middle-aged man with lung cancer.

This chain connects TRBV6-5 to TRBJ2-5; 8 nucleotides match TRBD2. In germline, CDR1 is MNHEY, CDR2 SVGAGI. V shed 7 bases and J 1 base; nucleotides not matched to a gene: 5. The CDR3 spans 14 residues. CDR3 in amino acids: CASNGLATQETQYF. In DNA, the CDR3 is TGTGCCAGCAACGGACTAGCAACCCAAGAGACCCAGTACTTC.

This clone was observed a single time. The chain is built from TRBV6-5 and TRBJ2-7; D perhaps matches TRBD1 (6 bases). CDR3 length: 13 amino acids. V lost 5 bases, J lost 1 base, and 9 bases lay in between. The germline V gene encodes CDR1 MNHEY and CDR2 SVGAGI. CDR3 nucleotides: TGTGCCAGCAGTAAGGGACAATCCTACGAGCAGTACTTC. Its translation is CASSKGQSYEQYF.

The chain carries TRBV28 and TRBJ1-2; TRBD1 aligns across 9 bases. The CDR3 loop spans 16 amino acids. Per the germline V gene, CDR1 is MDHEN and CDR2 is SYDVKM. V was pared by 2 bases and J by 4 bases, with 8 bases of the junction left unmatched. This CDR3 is CASSLPGTGNGYGYTF. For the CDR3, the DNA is TGTGCCAGCAGTTTACCGGGGACAGGGAACGGCTATGGCTACACCTTC.

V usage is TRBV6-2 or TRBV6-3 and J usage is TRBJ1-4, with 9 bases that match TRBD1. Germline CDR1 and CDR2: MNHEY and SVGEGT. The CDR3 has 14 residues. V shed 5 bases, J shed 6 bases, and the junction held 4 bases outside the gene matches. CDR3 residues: CASSDTGGDEKLFF. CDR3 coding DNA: TGTGCCAGCAGTGACACAGGGGGCGATGAAAAACTGTTTTTT.

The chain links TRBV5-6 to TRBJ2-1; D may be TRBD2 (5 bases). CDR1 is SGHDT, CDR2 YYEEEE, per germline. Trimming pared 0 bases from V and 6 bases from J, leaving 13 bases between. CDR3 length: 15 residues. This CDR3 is CASSLVSAEFNEQFF. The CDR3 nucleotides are TGTGCCAGCAGCTTGGTTAGCGCGGAATTCAATGAGCAGTTCTTC.

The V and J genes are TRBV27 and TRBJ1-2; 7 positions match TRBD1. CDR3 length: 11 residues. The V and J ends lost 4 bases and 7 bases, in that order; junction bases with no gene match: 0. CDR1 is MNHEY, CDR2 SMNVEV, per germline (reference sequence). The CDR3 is CASSSGGGYTF. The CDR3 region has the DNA TGTGCCAGCAGTTCAGGGGGTGGCTACACCTTC.

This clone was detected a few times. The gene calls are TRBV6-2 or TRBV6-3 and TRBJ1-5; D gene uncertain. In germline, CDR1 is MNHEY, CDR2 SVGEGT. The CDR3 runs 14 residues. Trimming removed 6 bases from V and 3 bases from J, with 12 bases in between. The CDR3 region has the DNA TGTGCCAGCAGCCGGGCAGTTTCCAATCAGCCCCAGCATTTT. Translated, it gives CASSRAVSNQPQHF.

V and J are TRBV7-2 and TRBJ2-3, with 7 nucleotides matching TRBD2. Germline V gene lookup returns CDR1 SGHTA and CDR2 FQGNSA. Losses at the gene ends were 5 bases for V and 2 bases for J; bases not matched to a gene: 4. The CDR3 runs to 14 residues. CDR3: CASSGGTTTDTQYF. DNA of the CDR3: TGTGCCAGCAGCGGCGGGACTACCACAGATACGCAGTATTTT.

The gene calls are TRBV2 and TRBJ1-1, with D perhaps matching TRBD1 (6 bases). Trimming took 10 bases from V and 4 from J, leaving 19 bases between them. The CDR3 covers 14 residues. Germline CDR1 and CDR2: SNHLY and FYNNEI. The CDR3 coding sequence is TGTGCCAATCGACGGACAGTGTTAGGCACTGAAGCTTTCTTT. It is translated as CANRRTVLGTEAFF.

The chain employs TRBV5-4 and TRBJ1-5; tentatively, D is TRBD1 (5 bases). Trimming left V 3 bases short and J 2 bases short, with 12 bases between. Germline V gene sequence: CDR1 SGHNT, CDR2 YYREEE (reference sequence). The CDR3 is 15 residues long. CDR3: CASSSGGMGNQPQHF. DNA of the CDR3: TGTGCCAGCAGCTCCGGGGGTATGGGCAATCAGCCCCAGCATTTT.

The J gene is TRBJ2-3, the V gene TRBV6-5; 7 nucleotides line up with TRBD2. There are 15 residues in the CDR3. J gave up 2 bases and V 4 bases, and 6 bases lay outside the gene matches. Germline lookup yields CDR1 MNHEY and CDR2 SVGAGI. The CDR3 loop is CASSWGGSNTDTQYF. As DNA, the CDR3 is TGTGCCAGCAGTTGGGGGGGGAGTAACACAGATACGCAGTATTTT.

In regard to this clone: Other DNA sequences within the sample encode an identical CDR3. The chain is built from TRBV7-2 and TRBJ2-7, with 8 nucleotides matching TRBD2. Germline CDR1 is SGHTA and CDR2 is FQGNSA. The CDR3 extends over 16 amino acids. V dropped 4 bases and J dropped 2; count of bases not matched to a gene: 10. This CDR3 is CASSWEGTGGAYEQYF. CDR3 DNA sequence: TGTGCCAGCAGCTGGGAGGGGACCGGGGGGGCCTACGAGCAGTACTTC.

CDR3 nucleotide sequence: TGCGCCAGCAGCCCACCAGAGACTAGCGGGGGGAGGCAGTTCTTC. Protein sequence: CASSPPETSGGRQFF. V usage is TRBV5-1 and J usage is TRBJ2-1; 13 nucleotides match TRBD2. The J segment lost 12 bases and the V segment lost 4 bases, leaving 10 bases of the junction unmatched. Germline CDR1 reads SGHRS; CDR2 reads YFSETQ. This CDR3 contains 15 residues.

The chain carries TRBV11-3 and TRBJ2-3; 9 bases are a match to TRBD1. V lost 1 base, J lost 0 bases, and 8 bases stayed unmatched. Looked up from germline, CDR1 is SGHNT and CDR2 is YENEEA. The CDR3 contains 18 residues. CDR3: CASSLGTGATYSTDTQYF. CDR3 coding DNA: TGTGCCAGCAGCTTAGGGACAGGGGCCACCTATAGCACAGATACGCAGTATTTT.

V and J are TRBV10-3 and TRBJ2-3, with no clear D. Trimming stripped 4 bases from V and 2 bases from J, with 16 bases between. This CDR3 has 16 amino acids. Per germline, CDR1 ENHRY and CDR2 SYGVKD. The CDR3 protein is CAISGATGLVTDTQYF. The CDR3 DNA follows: TGTGCCATCAGTGGGGCCACCGGGTTAGTCACAGATACGCAGTATTTT.

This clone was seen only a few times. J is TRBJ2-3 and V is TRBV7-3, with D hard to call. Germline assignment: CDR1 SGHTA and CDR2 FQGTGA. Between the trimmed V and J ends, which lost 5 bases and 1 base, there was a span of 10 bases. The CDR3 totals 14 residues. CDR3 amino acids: CASSPAGGTDTQYF. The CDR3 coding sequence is TGTGCCAGCAGCCCCGCCGGAGGCACAGATACGCAGTATTTT.

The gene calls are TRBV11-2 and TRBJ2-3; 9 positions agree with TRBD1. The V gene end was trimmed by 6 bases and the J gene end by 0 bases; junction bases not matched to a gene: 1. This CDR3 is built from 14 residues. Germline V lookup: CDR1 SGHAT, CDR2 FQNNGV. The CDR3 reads CASRGTGSTDTQYF. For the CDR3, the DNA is TGTGCCAGCAGGGGGACAGGGAGCACAGATACGCAGTATTTT. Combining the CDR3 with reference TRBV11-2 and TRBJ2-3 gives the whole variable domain EAGVAQSPRYKIIEKRQSVAFWCNPISGHATLYWYQQILGQGPKLLIQFQNNGVVDDSQLPKDRFSAERLKGVDSTLKIQPAKLEDSAVYLCASRGTGSTDTQYFGPGTRLTVL.

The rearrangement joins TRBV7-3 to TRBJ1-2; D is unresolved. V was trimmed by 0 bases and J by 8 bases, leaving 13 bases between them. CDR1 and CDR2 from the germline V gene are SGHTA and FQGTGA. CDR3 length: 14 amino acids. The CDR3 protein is CASSLTGGLGGYTF. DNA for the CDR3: TGTGCCAGCAGCTTAACTGGTGGGCTAGGGGGCTACACCTTC.

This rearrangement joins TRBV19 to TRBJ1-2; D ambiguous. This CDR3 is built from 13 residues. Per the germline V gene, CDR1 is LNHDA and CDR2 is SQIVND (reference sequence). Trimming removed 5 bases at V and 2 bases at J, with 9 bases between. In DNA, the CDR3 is TGTGCCAGTAGTCCAGACCAGAACTATGGCTACACCTTC. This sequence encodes CASSPDQNYGYTF.